These 4 T cell receptor beta chains were all obtained from the same sample, sequenced in a study of cytomegalovirus exposure and HLA in healthy donors. PCR was performed using 60 Vbeta and 13 Jbeta primers. Clones were read by immunoSEQ multiplex PCR, and TCRdb kept only the in-frame ones, dropping some. The table shows 130,000 to 150,000 clones, with 75% to 80% occurring only once. What was sequenced was PBMCs. The receptors were sampled from a male donor in good health and CMV-seronegative.

This clone has a handful of counts. V is TRBV6-4 and J is TRBJ2-1, with D perhaps TRBD2 (5 bases). Trimming removed 5 bases from V and 1 base from J, with 9 bases in between. CDR1 and CDR2 from the germline V gene are MRHNA and SNTAGT. The CDR3 sequence is 14 residues long. As DNA, the CDR3 is TGTGCCAGCAGTCTCAGCGGTTCCTACAATGAGCAGTTCTTC. Residues: CASSLSGSYNEQFF.

The chain recombines TRBV15 with TRBJ1-2; 7 bases agree with TRBD1. This CDR3 spans 14 amino acids. With V trimmed by 1 base and J by 4 bases, 3 bases remained unmatched. In germline, CDR1 is LNHNV, CDR2 YYDKDF (reference sequence). CDR3 nucleotide sequence: TGTGCCACCAGCAGAGCGGGACAGCTCTATGGCTACACCTTC. This gives the protein CATSRAGQLYGYTF.

The chain is built from TRBV6-6 and TRBJ1-3; possibly TRBD1 for D (5 bases). Germline V gene lookup returns CDR1 MNHNY and CDR2 SVGAGI (reference sequence). The V gene lost 0 bases and the J gene lost 7 bases, with 10 bases spanning the gap. The CDR3 covers 14 residues. DNA for the CDR3: TGTGCCAGCAGTTACTCGACAGTTTATAACACCATATATTTT. It translates to CASSYSTVYNTIYF.

The genes are TRBV11-2 and TRBJ1-4, with unresolved D. Germline V gives CDR1 SGHAT, CDR2 FQNNGV. Trimming stripped 5 bases from V and 3 bases from J, with 10 bases between. The CDR3 runs 14 residues. The CDR3 nucleotides are TGTGCCAGCAGCCACAGAAAGGCTAATGAAAAACTGTTTTTT. The encoded protein is CASSHRKANEKLFF.